This TCR beta chain is from a study of shared clonotypes between healthy human individuals. Profiling relied on immunoSEQ multiplex PCR, and the TCRdb table lists in-frame clones only, not all of them. The table lists 780,000 or so clones, just under 75% of them singletons. The germline V gene has CDR1 SGHRS and CDR2 YFSETQ. The CDR3 covers 15 residues. V lost 0 bases and J 4 bases, leaving 11 bases between the germline ends. The TCR originated in a woman in her twenties or thirties in good health. Sample: memory CD4+ T cells sorted from blood. This sample's subset: CD45RA-negative fraction. The chain employs TRBV5-1 and TRBJ2-1; tentatively, D is TRBD1 or TRBD2 (5 bases each). CDR3 sequence: CASSLVGDPYNEQFF. CDR3 bases: TGCGCCAGCAGCTTGGTCGGGGACCCTTACAATGAGCAGTTCTTC.